This T cell receptor beta chain was retrieved from a study of control samples from healthy donors and cancer patients. The protocol was immunoSEQ multiplex PCR, while the TCRdb copy is restricted to in-frame clones and leaves out a portion. The table shows 65,000 to 95,000 clones, with 80% to 90% occurring only once. The source of this sequence is a man aged 50-60 years in good health. Specimen: blood.

In DNA form, the CDR3 reads TGTGCCAGTAGGGTGGAGGGGGCTGGCTACACCTTC. Amino acid sequence: CASRVEGAGYTF. V is TRBV28 and J is TRBJ1-2; TRBD1 aligns across 7 bases. The germline V gene encodes CDR1 MDHEN and CDR2 SYDVKM. This CDR3 has 12 residues. V dropped 9 bases and J dropped 7; count of bases not matched to a gene: 8.